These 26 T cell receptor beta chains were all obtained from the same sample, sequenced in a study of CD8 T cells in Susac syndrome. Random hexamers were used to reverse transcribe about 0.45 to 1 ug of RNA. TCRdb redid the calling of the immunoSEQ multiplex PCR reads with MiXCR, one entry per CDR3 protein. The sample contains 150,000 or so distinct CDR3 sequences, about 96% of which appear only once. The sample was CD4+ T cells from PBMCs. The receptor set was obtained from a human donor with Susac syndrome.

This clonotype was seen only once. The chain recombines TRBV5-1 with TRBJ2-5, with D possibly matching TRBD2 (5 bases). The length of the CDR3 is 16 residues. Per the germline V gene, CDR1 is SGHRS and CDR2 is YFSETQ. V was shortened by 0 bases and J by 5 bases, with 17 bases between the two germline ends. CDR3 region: CASSLGELGRRETQYF. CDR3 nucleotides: TGCGCCAGCAGCTTGGGGGAACTAGGACGCCGGGAGACCCAGTACTTC.

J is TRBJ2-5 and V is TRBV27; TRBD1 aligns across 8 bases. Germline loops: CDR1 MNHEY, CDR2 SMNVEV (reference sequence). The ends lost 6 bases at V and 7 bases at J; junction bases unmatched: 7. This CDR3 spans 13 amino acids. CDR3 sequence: CASRQTGAGTQYF. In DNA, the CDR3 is TGTGCCAGCAGACAGACAGGGGCGGGGACCCAGTACTTC.

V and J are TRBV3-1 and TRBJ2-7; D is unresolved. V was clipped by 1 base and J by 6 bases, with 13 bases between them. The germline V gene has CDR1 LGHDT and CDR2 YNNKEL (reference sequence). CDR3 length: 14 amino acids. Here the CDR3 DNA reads TGTGCCAGCAGCCAAGGGGGTGGAACGGGCGAGCAGTACTTC. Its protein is CASSQGGGTGEQYF.

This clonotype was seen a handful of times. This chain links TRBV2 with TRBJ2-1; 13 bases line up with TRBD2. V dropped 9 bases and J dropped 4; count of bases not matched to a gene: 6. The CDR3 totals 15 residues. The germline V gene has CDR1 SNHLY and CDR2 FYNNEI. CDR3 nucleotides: TGTGCCAGTATACCGGGACTAGCGGGGTACAATGAGCAGTTCTTC. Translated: CASIPGLAGYNEQFF.

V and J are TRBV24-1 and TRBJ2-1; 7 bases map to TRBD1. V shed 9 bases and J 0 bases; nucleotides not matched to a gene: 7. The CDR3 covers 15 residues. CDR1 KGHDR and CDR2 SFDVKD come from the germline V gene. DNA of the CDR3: TGTGCCACCGGGCAGACAGGGAGCTCCTACAATGAGCAGTTCTTC. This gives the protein CATGQTGSSYNEQFF.

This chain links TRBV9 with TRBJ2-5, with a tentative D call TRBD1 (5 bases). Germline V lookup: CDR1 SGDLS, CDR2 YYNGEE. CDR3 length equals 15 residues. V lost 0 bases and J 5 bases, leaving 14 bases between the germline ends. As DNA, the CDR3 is TGTGCCAGCAGCGTAGCGGCAGGGTCAAGGGAGACCCAGTACTTC. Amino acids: CASSVAAGSRETQYF.

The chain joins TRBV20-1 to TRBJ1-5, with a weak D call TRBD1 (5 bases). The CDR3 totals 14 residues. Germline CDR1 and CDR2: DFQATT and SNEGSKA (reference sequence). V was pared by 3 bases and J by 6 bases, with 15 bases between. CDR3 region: CSARAGGAVQPQHF. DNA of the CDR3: TGCAGTGCTAGGGCAGGAGGGGCGGTTCAGCCCCAGCATTTT.

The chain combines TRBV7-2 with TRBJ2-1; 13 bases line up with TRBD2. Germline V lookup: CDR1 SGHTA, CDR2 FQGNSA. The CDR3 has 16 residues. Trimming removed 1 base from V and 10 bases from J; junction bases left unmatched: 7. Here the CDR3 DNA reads TGTGCCAGCAGCTTAGAAGGACTAGCGGGAGATCGAGAGCAGTTCTTC. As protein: CASSLEGLAGDREQFF.

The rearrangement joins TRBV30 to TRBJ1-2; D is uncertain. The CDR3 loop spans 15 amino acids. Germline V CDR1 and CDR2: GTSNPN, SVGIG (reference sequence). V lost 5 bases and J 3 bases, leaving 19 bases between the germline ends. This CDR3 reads CAWGSSGSGYYGYTF. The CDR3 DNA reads TGTGCCTGGGGGTCAAGTGGTTCGGGGTACTATGGCTACACCTTC.

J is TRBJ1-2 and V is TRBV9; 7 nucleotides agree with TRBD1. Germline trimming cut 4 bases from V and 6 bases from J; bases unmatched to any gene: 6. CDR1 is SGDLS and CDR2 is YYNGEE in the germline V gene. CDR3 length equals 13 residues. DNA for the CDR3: TGTGCCAGCAGCCCGAGACAGGGAGATGGCTACACCTTC. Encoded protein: CASSPRQGDGYTF.

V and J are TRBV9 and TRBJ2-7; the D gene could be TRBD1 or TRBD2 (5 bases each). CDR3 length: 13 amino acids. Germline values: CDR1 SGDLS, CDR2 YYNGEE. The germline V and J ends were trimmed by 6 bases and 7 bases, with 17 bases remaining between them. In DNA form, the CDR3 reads TGTGCCAGCACCTCGGGGCGTCAGGGAGAGCAGTACGTC. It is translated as CASTSGRQGEQYV.

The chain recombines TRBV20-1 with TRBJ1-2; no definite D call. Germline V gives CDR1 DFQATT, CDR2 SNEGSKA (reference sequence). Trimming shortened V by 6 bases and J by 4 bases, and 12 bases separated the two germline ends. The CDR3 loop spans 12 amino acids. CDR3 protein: CSAGRETYGYTF. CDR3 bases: TGCAGTGCAGGAAGGGAAACCTATGGCTACACCTTC.

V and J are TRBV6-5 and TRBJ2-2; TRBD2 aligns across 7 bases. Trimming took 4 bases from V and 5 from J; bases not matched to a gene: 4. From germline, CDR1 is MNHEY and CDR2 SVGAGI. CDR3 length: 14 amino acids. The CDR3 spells CASSLQAGTGELFF. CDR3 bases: TGTGCCAGCAGTTTACAAGCGGGAACCGGGGAGCTGTTTTTT.

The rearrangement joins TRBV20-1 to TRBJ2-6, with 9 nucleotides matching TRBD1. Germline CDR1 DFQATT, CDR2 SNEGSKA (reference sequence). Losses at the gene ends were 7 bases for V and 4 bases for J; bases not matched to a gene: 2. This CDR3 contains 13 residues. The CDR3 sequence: CSGTGDGANVLTF. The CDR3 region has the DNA TGCAGTGGGACAGGGGACGGGGCCAACGTCCTGACTTTC.

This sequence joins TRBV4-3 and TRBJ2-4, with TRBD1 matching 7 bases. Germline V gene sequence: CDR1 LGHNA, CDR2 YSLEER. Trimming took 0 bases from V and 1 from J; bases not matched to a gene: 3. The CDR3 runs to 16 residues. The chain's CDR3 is CASSQEGRGAKNIQYF. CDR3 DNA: TGCGCCAGCAGCCAAGAAGGCAGGGGGGCCAAAAACATTCAGTACTTC.

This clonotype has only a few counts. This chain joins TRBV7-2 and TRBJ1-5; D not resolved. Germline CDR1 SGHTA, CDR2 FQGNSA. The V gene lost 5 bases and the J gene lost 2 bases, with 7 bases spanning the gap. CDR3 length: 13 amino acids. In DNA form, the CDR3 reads TGTGCCAGCAGCCGTCAGGGCAATCAGCCCCAGCATTTT. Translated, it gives CASSRQGNQPQHF. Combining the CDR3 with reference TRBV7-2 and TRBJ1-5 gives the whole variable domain GAGVSQSPSNKVTEKGKDVELRCDPISGHTALYWYRQSLGQGLEFLIYFQGNSAPDKSGLPSDRFSAERTGGSVSTLTIQRTQQEDSAVYLCASSRQGNQPQHFGDGTRLSIL.

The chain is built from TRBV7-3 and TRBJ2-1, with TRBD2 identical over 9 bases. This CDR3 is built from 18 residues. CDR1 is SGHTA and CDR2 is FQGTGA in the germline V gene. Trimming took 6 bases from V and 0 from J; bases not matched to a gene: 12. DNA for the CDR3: TGTGCCAGCAGTCCGAACCAACTTAGCGGGAGCTCCTACAATGAGCAGTTCTTC. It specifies CASSPNQLSGSSYNEQFF.

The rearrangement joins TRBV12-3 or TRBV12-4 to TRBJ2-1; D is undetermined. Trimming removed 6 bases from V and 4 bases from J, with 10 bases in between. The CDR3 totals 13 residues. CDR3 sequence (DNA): TGTGCCAGCAGAGCTGACTCGTACAATGAGCAGTTCTTC. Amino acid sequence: CASRADSYNEQFF.

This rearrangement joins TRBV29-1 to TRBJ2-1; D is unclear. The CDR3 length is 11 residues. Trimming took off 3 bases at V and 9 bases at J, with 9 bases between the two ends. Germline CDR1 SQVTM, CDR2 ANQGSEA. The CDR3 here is CSVDTLLEQFF. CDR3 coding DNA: TGCAGCGTTGACACCCTCCTTGAGCAGTTCTTC.

Here the CDR3 reads CATSRQGVEETQYF. The DNA for the CDR3 is TGTGCCACCAGCCGACAGGGGGTCGAAGAGACCCAGTACTTC. V is TRBV15 and J is TRBJ2-5; TRBD1 agrees at 9 bases. The V and J ends lost 5 bases and 3 bases, in that order; junction bases with no gene match: 4. The CDR3 is made up of 14 amino acids. CDR1 and CDR2 from the germline V gene are LNHNV and YYDKDF (reference sequence).

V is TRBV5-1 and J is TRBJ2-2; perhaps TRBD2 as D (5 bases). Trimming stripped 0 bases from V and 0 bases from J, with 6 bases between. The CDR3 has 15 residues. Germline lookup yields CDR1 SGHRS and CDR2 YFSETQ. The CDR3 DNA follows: TGCGCCAGCAGCTTGGTCGGGGCGAACACCGGGGAGCTGTTTTTT. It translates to CASSLVGANTGELFF. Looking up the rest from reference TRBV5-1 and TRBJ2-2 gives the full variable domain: KAGVTQTPRYLIKTRGQQVTLSCSPISGHRSVSWYQQTPGQGLQFLFEYFSETQRNKGNFPGRFSGRQFSNSRSEMNVSTLELGDSALYLCASSLVGANTGELFFGEGSRLTVL.

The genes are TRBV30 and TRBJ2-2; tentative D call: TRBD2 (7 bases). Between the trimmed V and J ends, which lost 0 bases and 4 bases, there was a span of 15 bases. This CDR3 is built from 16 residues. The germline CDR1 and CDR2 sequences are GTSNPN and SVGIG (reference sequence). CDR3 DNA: TGTGCCTGGAGTGTAGGGGGGGGAGTGGGCACCGGGGAGCTGTTTTTT. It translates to CAWSVGGGVGTGELFF.

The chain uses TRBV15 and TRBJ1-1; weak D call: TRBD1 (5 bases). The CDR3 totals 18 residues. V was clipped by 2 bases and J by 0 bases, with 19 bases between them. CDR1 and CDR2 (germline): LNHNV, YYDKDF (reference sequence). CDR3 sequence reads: CATSRSYHGMGVNTEAFF. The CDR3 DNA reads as TGTGCCACCAGCAGATCTTATCACGGGATGGGGGTGAACACTGAAGCTTTCTTT.

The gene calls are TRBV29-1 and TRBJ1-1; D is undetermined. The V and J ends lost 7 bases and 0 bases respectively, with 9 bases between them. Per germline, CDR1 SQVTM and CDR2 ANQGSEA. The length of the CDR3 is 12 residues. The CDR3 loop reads CSGRTVNTEAFF. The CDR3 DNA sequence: TGCAGCGGTCGGACGGTGAACACTGAAGCTTTCTTT.

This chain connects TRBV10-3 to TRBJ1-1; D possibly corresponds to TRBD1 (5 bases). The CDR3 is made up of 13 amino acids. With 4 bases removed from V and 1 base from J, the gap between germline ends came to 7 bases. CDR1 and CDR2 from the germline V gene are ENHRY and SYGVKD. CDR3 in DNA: TGTGCCATCAGTGGTACAGGGAACACTGAAGCTTTCTTT. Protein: CAISGTGNTEAFF.

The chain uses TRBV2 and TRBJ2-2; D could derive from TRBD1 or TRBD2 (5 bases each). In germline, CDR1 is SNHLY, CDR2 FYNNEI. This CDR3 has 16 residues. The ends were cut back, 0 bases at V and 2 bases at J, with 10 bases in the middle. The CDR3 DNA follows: TGTGCCAGCAGTGAAGCGTGGGGGTCCAACACCGGGGAGCTGTTTTTT. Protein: CASSEAWGSNTGELFF.